One sample yielded the 27 T cell receptor beta chains listed below, sequenced in a study of cytomegalovirus exposure and HLA in healthy donors. Repertoires were generated with immunoSEQ multiplex PCR, while TCRdb's copy carries only in-frame clones and drops some. The table lists roughly 180,000 clones, 84% of them singletons. Source material: PBMCs. These receptors all come from a man younger than 30 in good health and CMV-seropositive.

The CDR3 bases are TGTGCCAGTAGCAGAGTTAGGGACAGGGCTGACATTCAGTACTTC. Protein product: CASSRVRDRADIQYF. This rearrangement joins TRBV19 to TRBJ2-4, with 9 nucleotides matching TRBD1. V trimming: 6 bases; J trimming: 8 bases; junction bases outside the gene matches: 11. The CDR3 has 15 residues. Germline assignment: CDR1 LNHDA and CDR2 SQIVND (reference sequence).

CDR3 DNA: TGTGCCAGCAGTGCCCGGACTAGCGGCACAGATACGCAGTATTTT. Translation gives CASSARTSGTDTQYF. The V call is TRBV27, the J call TRBJ2-3; TRBD2 aligns across 9 bases. V lost 5 bases and J lost 1; bases outside the gene matches: 4. Germline assignment: CDR1 MNHEY and CDR2 SMNVEV (reference sequence). The CDR3 contains 15 residues.

This clone was detected once. The V call is TRBV5-1, the J call TRBJ2-7, with 8 positions matching TRBD1. CDR3 length: 15 residues. Losses at the gene ends were 0 bases for V and 6 bases for J; bases not matched to a gene: 8. Germline loops: CDR1 SGHRS, CDR2 YFSETQ. CDR3 nucleotides: TGCGCCAGCAGCTTGGTGCAGGGGGCAGGGGGCGAGCAGTACTTC. It encodes CASSLVQGAGGEQYF.

In its sample, this clone was seen many times. The J gene is TRBJ2-7, the V gene TRBV27; TRBD2 agrees at 8 bases. The CDR3 covers 12 residues. The germline V gene has CDR1 MNHEY and CDR2 SMNVEV (reference sequence). With V trimmed by 7 bases and J by 2 bases, 1 base remained unmatched. CDR3 amino acids: CASMTSAYEQYF. The CDR3 bases are TGTGCCAGCATGACTAGCGCCTACGAGCAGTACTTC.

The chain has TRBV7-8 and TRBJ1-5, with a possible D match to TRBD1 (6 bases). The length of the CDR3 is 16 residues. Germline assignment: CDR1 SGHVS and CDR2 FQNEAQ. Trimming removed 0 bases from V and 2 bases from J, with 11 bases in between. The CDR3 DNA reads as TGTGCCAGCAGCTTAGCGTGGGACATCGGCAATCAGCCCCAGCATTTT. Translating it yields CASSLAWDIGNQPQHF.

V gene TRBV10-3 combines with J gene TRBJ1-2, with TRBD1 matching 8 bases. This CDR3 is built from 17 residues. The junction had 17 bases not matched to a gene; V was cut back by 4 bases and J by 7 bases. Germline V CDR1 and CDR2: ENHRY, SYGVKD. In nucleotides, the CDR3 is TGTGCCATCAGTGCGGACAGGGACCTTCCTCCGGTGTCTGGCTACACCTTC. It encodes CAISADRDLPPVSGYTF.

This chain connects TRBV4-3 to TRBJ1-1, with D possibly being TRBD1 (5 bases). In germline, CDR1 is LGHNA, CDR2 YSLEER. The V gene lost 4 bases and the J gene lost 4 bases, with 19 bases spanning the gap. The CDR3 is made up of 16 amino acids. This CDR3 reads CASSLSGVAASTEAFF. The CDR3 DNA follows: TGCGCCAGCAGCCTATCGGGGGTTGCGGCGAGCACTGAAGCTTTCTTT.

V usage is TRBV19 and J usage is TRBJ2-7, with 9 bases identical to TRBD1. The CDR3 has 14 amino acids. Germline CDR1 reads LNHDA; CDR2 reads SQIVND (reference sequence). V shed 6 bases, J shed 2 bases, and the junction held 5 bases outside the gene matches. CDR3 DNA: TGTGCCAGTAGCCCCGGGACAGGGACCTACGAGCAGTACTTC. Its translation: CASSPGTGTYEQYF.

The rearrangement links TRBV6-5 to TRBJ1-1; no clear D gene. CDR3 length equals 14 residues. V lost 2 bases and J lost 0, with 7 bases in between. Germline assignment: CDR1 MNHEY and CDR2 SVGAGI. CDR3 DNA: TGTGCCAGCAGTTACGGCACTATGAACACTGAAGCTTTCTTT. Encoded protein: CASSYGTMNTEAFF.

This clone was counted at least ten times. V usage is TRBV4-2 and J usage is TRBJ1-1, with a possible D match to TRBD1 (5 bases). Germline-derived CDR1 and CDR2 are LGHNA and YNFKEQ. V was pared by 0 bases and J by 0 bases, with 8 bases between. The CDR3 has 15 residues. Written as DNA, the CDR3 is TGTGCCAGCAGCCAAGACGGGGGTCTGAACACTGAAGCTTTCTTT. Protein product: CASSQDGGLNTEAFF.

This clone appeared a single time. The rearrangement uses TRBV28 and TRBJ1-1; tentatively, D is TRBD1 (5 bases). V was trimmed by 7 bases and J by 3 bases, leaving 18 bases between them. Per germline, CDR1 MDHEN and CDR2 SYDVKM. The CDR3 covers 15 residues. CDR3 sequence reads: CASTRAGRQDTEAFF. CDR3 in DNA: TGTGCCAGCACCCGGGCAGGGCGTCAGGACACTGAAGCTTTCTTT.

This sequence joins TRBV18 and TRBJ2-3; D possibly corresponds to TRBD1 (5 bases). Germline V gene sequence: CDR1 KGHSH, CDR2 LQKENI. Trimming left V 5 bases short and J 0 bases short, with 21 bases between. The CDR3 runs 18 residues. Here the CDR3 reads CASSWVRQFVTSTDTQYF. The CDR3 nucleotides are TGTGCCAGCTCATGGGTTCGACAGTTCGTTACTAGCACAGATACGCAGTATTTT.

This chain connects TRBV15 to TRBJ1-3; D is uncertain. The germline V gene encodes CDR1 LNHNV and CDR2 YYDKDF (reference sequence). Trimming cost V 0 bases and J 0 bases, with 9 bases left between them. The CDR3 is made up of 16 amino acids. The CDR3 DNA reads as TGTGCCACCAGCAGAGATCGAGGGATCTCTGGAAACACCATATATTTT. The encoded protein is CATSRDRGISGNTIYF.

In this sample, this clone turned up many times. The V and J genes are TRBV7-9 and TRBJ2-7, with 9 bases aligning to TRBD2. J lost 6 bases, V lost 1 base, and 4 bases had no gene match. The CDR3 is 14 residues long. Germline V gene lookup returns CDR1 SEHNR and CDR2 FQNEAQ (reference sequence). DNA of the CDR3: TGTGCCAGCAGCTTAGAGGGGACTAGCACCGAGCAGTACTTC. Residues: CASSLEGTSTEQYF.

This chain connects TRBV7-9 to TRBJ2-3, with 10 bases that match TRBD1. The germline V gene encodes CDR1 SEHNR and CDR2 FQNEAQ (reference sequence). The CDR3 contains 16 residues. J lost 4 bases, V lost 4 bases, and 8 bases had no gene match. CDR3: CASSSGQGPTADTQYF. The CDR3 DNA reads TGTGCCAGCAGCTCGGGACAGGGGCCGACCGCAGATACGCAGTATTTT.

This chain joins TRBV7-9 and TRBJ1-3, with D possibly TRBD1 on 5 matching bases. V was trimmed by 0 bases and J by 3 bases, leaving 18 bases between them. The germline V gene encodes CDR1 SEHNR and CDR2 FQNEAQ (reference sequence). This CDR3 has 18 residues. The CDR3 reads CASSLAPAGTGLGNTIYF. Written as DNA, the CDR3 is TGTGCCAGCAGCTTAGCCCCGGCAGGTACAGGCCTTGGAAACACCATATATTTT.

V usage is TRBV5-1 and J usage is TRBJ2-1; 12 nucleotides line up with TRBD2. Germline V gene lookup returns CDR1 SGHRS and CDR2 YFSETQ. This CDR3 spans 14 amino acids. The V segment lost 4 bases and the J segment 8 bases; nucleotides outside the gene matches: 4. As DNA, the CDR3 is TGCGCCAGCAGCCCGACTAGCGGGAGCTATGAGCAGTTCTTC. Translating it yields CASSPTSGSYEQFF.

V and J are TRBV28 and TRBJ2-7; tentative D call: TRBD2 (5 bases). The CDR3 covers 17 residues. Trimming took off 5 bases at V and 2 bases at J, with 22 bases between the two ends. Germline assignment: CDR1 MDHEN and CDR2 SYDVKM. The CDR3 sequence is CASSRRRSDFGAYEQYF. The CDR3, as DNA: TGTGCCAGCAGTAGGCGACGTTCGGACTTCGGGGCCTACGAGCAGTACTTC.

This clone has only a few counts. The chain combines TRBV27 with TRBJ1-2; tentative D call: TRBD1 (5 bases). Germline V gives CDR1 MNHEY, CDR2 SMNVEV (reference sequence). Trimming pared 3 bases from V and 10 bases from J, leaving 12 bases between. The CDR3 runs to 12 residues. In DNA form, the CDR3 reads TGTGCCAGCAGTTTTAACCGACAGACCTACACCTTC. This gives the protein CASSFNRQTYTF.

The genes are TRBV10-3 and TRBJ1-3, with D possibly being TRBD1 (5 bases). Germline loops: CDR1 ENHRY, CDR2 SYGVKD. This CDR3 has 16 amino acids. The V and J ends lost 4 bases and 0 bases respectively, with 13 bases between them. CDR3 in amino acids: CAISVGGQSSGNTIYF. DNA for the CDR3: TGTGCCATCAGTGTCGGGGGTCAGAGCTCTGGAAACACCATATATTTT.

V and J are TRBV4-3 and TRBJ2-3; 7 bases agree with TRBD2. V lost 1 base to trimming and J lost 3 bases; unmatched junction nucleotides: 7. The length of the CDR3 is 16 residues. Germline V gene sequence: CDR1 LGHNA, CDR2 YSLEER. CDR3 nucleotides: TGCGCCAGCAGCCAAGTAACGGGAGGAGGGACAGATACGCAGTATTTT. Translating gives CASSQVTGGGTDTQYF.

This clone has only a few counts. CDR3 coding DNA: TGTGCCAGCAGCCATGGGACAAAGGGCTACGAGCAGTACTTC. Protein: CASSHGTKGYEQYF. The chain couples TRBV7-3 to TRBJ2-7; weak D call: TRBD1 (6 bases). Germline V gene sequence: CDR1 SGHTA, CDR2 FQGTGA. The length of the CDR3 is 14 residues. Trimming pared 5 bases from V and 3 bases from J, leaving 14 bases between.

CDR3 DNA: TGTGCCAGCTCACCCACAGTCGCAGGGTCAGATACGCAGTATTTT. Protein sequence: CASSPTVAGSDTQYF. The J gene is TRBJ2-3, the V gene TRBV18, with a weak D call TRBD1 (5 bases). The CDR3 consists of 15 residues. Germline CDR1 reads KGHSH; CDR2 reads LQKENI. Trimming removed 3 bases from V and 4 bases from J, with 14 bases in between.

V is TRBV5-1 and J is TRBJ2-7; possible D gene TRBD2, 5 bases. Germline CDR1 SGHRS, CDR2 YFSETQ. This CDR3 is 13 amino acids long. The V end was cut by 0 bases, the J end by 6 bases, with 10 bases between. The CDR3 DNA is TGCGCCAGCAGCTTGGGACTATCTAGCGAGCAGTACTTC. Protein sequence: CASSLGLSSEQYF.

There are a few counts of this clone. The CDR3 spells CASSLSAGGPNEQYF. The CDR3 nucleotides read TGTGCCAGCAGTTTATCAGCGGGAGGGCCCAACGAGCAGTACTTC. This chain links TRBV27 with TRBJ2-7; TRBD2 matches at 10 bases. Germline-derived CDR1 and CDR2 are MNHEY and SMNVEV (reference sequence). The CDR3 sequence is 15 residues long. V was clipped by 0 bases and J by 5 bases; unmatched bases: 4.

This chain connects TRBV7-9 to TRBJ2-1; D is possibly TRBD2 (6 bases). V shed 4 bases and J shed 7 bases, with 17 bases lying between them. The CDR3 has 15 residues. CDR1 and CDR2 from the germline V gene are SEHNR and FQNEAQ (reference sequence). This CDR3 reads CASSSTLLGGNEQFF. The CDR3 DNA is TGTGCCAGCAGCTCGACCCTGCTGGGGGGTAATGAGCAGTTCTTC.

The gene calls are TRBV6-5 and TRBJ2-7, with TRBD2 matching over 10 bases. CDR3 length: 12 residues. The germline V gene encodes CDR1 MNHEY and CDR2 SVGAGI. The V segment lost 8 bases and the J segment 12 bases; nucleotides outside the gene matches: 10. The chain's CDR3 is CASRWTSGPTYF. The CDR3, as DNA: TGTGCCAGCCGATGGACTAGCGGCCCTACGTACTTC.